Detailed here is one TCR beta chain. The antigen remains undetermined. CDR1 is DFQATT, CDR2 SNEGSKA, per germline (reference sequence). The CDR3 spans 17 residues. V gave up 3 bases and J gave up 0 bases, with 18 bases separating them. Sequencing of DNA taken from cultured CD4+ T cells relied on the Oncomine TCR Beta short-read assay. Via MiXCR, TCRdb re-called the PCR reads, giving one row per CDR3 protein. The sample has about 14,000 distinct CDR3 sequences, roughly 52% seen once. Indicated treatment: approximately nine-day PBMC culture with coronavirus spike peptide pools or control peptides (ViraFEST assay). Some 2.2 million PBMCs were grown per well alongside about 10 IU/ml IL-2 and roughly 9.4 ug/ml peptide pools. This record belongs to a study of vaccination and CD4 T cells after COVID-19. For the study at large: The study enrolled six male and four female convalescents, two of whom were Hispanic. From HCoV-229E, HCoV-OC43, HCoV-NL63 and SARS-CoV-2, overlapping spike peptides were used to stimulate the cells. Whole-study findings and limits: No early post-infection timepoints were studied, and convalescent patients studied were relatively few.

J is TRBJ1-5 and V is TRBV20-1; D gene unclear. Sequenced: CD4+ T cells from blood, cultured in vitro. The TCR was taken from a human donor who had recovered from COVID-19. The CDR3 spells CSASAGSEGFSNQPQHF. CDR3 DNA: TGCAGTGCTAGTGCGGGCTCGGAGGGTTTTAGCAATCAGCCCCAGCATTTT.